This is a list of T cell receptor beta chains from one sample in a study of blood T cell repertoires in COVID-19. Generated by immunoSEQ multiplex PCR, the TCRdb table keeps only in-frame clones and is missing some. The sample holds 83,000 or so clones, about 88% seen once. The sequenced sample was peripheral blood. These receptors were collected from a man older than 75 with active or convalescent COVID-19. Both conserved end residues are trimmed from each CDR3.

>TRBJ1-4|TRBV18
ASCTGPNEKLF
>TRBJ1-3|TRBV19
ASKVAVSGNTIY
>TRBJ1-2|TRBV3-1/TRBV3-2
ASSQARGGYT
>TRBJ2-2|TRBV10-3
AISRDSQTGELF
>TRBJ1-2|TRBV5-1
ASSLVGAGYGYT
>TRBJ1-1|TRBV5-6
ASSQGGRAVGAF
>TRBJ1-4|TRBV2
ASGARTGRGEKLF
>TRBJ1-1|TRBV11-2
ASSHDGGRANTEAF
>TRBJ1-4|TRBV28
ASSWTGSNEKLF
>TRBJ2-5|TRBV24-1
ATSDLATGNSETQY
>TRBJ1-6|TRBV19
ASTGGSDSPLH
>TRBJ1-2|TRBV6-4
ASSEQTGANYGYT
>TRBJ2-1|TRBV24-1
ATSETTGSEQF
>TRBJ1-2|TRBV7-2
ASSLDRSGGYYGYT
>TRBJ2-1|TRBV24-1
ATSTAAGYYNEQF
>TRBJ2-1|TRBV14
ASSQRQGFSLSYNEQF
>TRBJ2-3|TRBV28
ASSPGTGLRDSTQY
>TRBJ2-3|TRBV11-2
ASSPRASGPTSTQY
>TRBJ2-5|TRBV6-5
ASGRDNQETQY
>TRBJ1-1|TRBV5-1
ASSSQGQNTEAF
>TRBJ2-2|TRBV27
ASSQRTGETGELF
>TRBJ1-1|TRBV19
ASLKGLTNTEAF
>TRBJ1-3|TRBV5-1
ASSLSGIPGNTIY
>TRBJ1-4|TRBV6-5
ASRGDRRSEKLF
>TRBJ2-2|TRBV5-1
ASSDRPLAFLRDTGELF
>TRBJ1-5|TRBV29-1
SVGGQVDQPQH
>TRBJ1-5|TRBV5-5
ASSLASENQPQH
>TRBJ1-6|TRBV6-5
ASSPRGRFFSPLH
>TRBJ2-3|TRBV19
ASSPPHSSGRALGTDTQY
>TRBJ1-1|TRBV24-1
ATSDFFSTEAF
>TRBJ1-1|TRBV18
ASSDNLNTEAF
>TRBJ2-3|TRBV5-6
ASRPRPPGTQY
>TRBJ1-3|TRBV2
ASSGDRGLDTIY
>TRBJ1-5|TRBV4-2
ASSQDWQGKEPQH
>TRBJ2-6|TRBV7-2
ASSLARYSGANVLT
>TRBJ1-4|TRBV19
ASSGYGSTNEKLF
>TRBJ1-3|TRBV6-5
ASSYSRSNSGNTIY
>TRBJ2-1|TRBV10-2
ASLLQDSSYNEQF
>TRBJ2-1|TRBV10-1
ASNGQGYIPLDNEQF
>TRBJ2-2|TRBV3-1/TRBV3-2
ASTSSVGTGELF
>TRBJ1-2|TRBV29-1
SAGPPRGHGYT
>TRBJ1-6|TRBV10-2
ASSPTQTGRYSPLH
>TRBJ2-1|TRBV11-2
ASSIGMNNEQF
>TRBJ1-1|TRBV6-5
ASSSNSDRTEAF
>TRBJ1-5|TRBV19
ASSIVENSNQPQH
>TRBJ2-6|TRBV6-4
ASSDSGPSGANVLT
>TRBJ2-1|TRBV29-1
SVEDKASGSSNEQF